This TCR beta chain was sequenced in a study of regulatory T cells in long-lasting Graves disease. As regards this clonotype: A read error is likely, as this CDR3 ends without the conserved phenylalanine or tryptophan.

Arm-PCR of CDR3 regions and iRepertoire HTBI primers were the basis on which TCR beta libraries were built. One entry per CDR3 protein, called by TCRdb with MiXCR from the multiplex PCR reads. The repertoire holds hundreds of thousands of distinct CDR3 sequences, with around 20% as singletons. Time point specified: persistent/refractory GD, antithyroid drugs over 5 years with positive TRAb. RNA extracted from PBMCs served as the sequencing template. The receptor comes from a female donor with Graves disease. Source: peripheral blood mononuclear cells (PBMCs), taken when the disease was refractory, from a patient treated with antithyroid drugs.

CDR3 loop: CASSPPARLAGSNEQYL. DNA for the CDR3: TGTGCCAGCTCACCACCGGCCCGGCTAGCGGGATCGAACGAGCAGTACCTC. This chain joins TRBV18 and TRBJ2-7, with 9 bases fitting TRBD2. V lost 0 bases, J lost 5 bases, and 11 bases stayed unmatched. CDR1 is KGHSH, CDR2 LQKENI, per germline. The CDR3 extends over 17 amino acids.